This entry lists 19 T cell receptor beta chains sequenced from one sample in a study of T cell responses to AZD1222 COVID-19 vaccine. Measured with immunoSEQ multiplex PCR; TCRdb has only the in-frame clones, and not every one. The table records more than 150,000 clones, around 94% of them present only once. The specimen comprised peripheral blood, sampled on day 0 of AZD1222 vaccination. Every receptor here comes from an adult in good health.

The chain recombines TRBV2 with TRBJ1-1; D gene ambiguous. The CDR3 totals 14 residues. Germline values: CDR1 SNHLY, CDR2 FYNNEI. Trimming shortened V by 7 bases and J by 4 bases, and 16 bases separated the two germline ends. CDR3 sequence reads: CASKGTPLGTEAFF. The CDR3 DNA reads TGTGCCAGCAAAGGAACCCCACTGGGCACTGAAGCTTTCTTT.

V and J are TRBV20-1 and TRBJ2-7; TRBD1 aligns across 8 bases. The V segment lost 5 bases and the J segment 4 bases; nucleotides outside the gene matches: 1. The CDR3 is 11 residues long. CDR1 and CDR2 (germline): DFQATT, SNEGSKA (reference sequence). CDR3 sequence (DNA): TGCAGTGCTCGACAGGGGTACGAGCAGTACTTC. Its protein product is CSARQGYEQYF.

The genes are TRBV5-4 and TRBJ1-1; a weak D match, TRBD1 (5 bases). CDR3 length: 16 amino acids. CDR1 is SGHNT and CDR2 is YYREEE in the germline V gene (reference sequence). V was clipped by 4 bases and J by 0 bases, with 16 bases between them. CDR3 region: CASSLRGGSVNTEAFF. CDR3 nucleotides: TGTGCCAGCAGCCTACGGGGGGGGAGCGTGAACACTGAAGCTTTCTTT.

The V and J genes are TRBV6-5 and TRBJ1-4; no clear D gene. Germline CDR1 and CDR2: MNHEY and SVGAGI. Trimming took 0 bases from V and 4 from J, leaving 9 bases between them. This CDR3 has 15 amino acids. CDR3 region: CASSYSAQVNEKLFF. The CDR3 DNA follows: TGTGCCAGCAGTTACTCGGCCCAGGTTAATGAAAAACTGTTTTTT.

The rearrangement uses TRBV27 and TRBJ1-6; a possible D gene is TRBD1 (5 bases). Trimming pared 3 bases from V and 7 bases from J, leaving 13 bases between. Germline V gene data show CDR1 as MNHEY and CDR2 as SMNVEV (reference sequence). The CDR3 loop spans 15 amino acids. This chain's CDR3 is CASSFGTPMNSPLHF. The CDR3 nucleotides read TGTGCCAGCAGTTTTGGGACCCCGATGAATTCACCCCTCCACTTT.

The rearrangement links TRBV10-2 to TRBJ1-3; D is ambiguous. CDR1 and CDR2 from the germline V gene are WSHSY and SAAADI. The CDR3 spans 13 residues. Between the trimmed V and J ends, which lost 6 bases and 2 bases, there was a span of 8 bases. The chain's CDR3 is CASSSEAGNTIYF. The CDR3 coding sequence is TGCGCCAGCAGCTCAGAGGCTGGAAACACCATATATTTT.

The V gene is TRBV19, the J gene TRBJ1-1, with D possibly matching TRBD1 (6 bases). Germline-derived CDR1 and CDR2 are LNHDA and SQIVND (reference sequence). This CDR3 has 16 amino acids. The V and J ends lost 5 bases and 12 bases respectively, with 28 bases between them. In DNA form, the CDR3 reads TGTGCCAGTAGTCCCTCAGGGGCCTCCAGATATTCCGAACCTTTCTTT. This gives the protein CASSPSGASRYSEPFF.

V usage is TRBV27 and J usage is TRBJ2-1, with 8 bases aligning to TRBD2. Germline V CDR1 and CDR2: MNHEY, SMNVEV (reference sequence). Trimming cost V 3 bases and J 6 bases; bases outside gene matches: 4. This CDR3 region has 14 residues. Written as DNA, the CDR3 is TGTGCCAGCAGTTTCGGCGGGGGGTTCAATGAGCAGTTCTTC. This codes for CASSFGGGFNEQFF.

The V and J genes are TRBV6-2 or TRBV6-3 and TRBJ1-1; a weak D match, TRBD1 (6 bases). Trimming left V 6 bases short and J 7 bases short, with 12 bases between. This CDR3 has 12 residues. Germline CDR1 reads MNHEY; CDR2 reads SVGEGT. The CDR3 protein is CASSKGGGEAFF. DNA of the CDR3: TGTGCCAGCAGCAAAGGGGGGGGTGAAGCTTTCTTT.

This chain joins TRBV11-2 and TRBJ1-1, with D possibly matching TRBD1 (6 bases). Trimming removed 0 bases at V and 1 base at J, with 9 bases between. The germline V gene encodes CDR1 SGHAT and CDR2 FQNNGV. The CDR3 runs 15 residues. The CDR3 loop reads CASSLDLGANTEAFF. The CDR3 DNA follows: TGTGCCAGCAGCTTAGATTTGGGGGCGAACACTGAAGCTTTCTTT.

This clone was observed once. This chain's CDR3 is CASSTAISPEAFF. CDR3 sequence (DNA): TGTGCCAGTAGTACCGCGATATCCCCTGAAGCTTTCTTT. The chain is built from TRBV19 and TRBJ1-1; D remains ambiguous. Germline V gives CDR1 LNHDA, CDR2 SQIVND (reference sequence). The CDR3 runs to 13 residues. The V end lost 4 bases, the J end lost 6 bases, and 12 bases lay between the germline ends. Variable domain in full (rest from reference TRBV19 and TRBJ1-1): DGGITQSPKYLFRKEGQNVTLSCEQNLNHDAMYWYRQDPGQGLRLIYYSQIVNDFQKGDIAEGYSVSREKKESFPLTVTSAQKNPTAFYLCASSTAISPEAFFGQGTRLTVV.

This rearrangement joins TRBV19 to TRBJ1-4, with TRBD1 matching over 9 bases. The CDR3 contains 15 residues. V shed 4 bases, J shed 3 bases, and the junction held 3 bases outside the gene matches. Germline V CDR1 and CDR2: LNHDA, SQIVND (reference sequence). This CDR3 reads CASSRDRAANEKLFF. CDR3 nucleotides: TGTGCCAGTAGTAGGGACAGGGCGGCTAATGAAAAACTGTTTTTT. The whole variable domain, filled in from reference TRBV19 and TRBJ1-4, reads DGGITQSPKYLFRKEGQNVTLSCEQNLNHDAMYWYRQDPGQGLRLIYYSQIVNDFQKGDIAEGYSVSREKKESFPLTVTSAQKNPTAFYLCASSRDRAANEKLFFGSGTQLSVL.

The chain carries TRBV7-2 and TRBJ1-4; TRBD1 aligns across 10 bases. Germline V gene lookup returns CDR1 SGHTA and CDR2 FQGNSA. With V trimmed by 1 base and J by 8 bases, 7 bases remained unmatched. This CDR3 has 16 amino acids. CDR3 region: CASSLGTGGRLEKLFF. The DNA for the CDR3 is TGTGCCAGCAGCTTAGGGACAGGGGGGCGACTCGAAAAACTGTTTTTT.

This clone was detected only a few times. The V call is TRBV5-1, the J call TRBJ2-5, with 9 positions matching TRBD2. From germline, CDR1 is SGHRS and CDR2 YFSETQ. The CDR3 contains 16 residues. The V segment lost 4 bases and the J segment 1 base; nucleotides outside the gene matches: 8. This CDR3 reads CASSLGTSLSQETQYF. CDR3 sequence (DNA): TGCGCCAGCAGCCTTGGGACTAGCCTATCCCAAGAGACCCAGTACTTC.

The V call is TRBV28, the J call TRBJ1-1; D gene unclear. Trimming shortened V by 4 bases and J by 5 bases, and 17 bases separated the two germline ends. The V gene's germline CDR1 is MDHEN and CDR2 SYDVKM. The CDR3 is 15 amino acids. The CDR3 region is CASSSHGSRETEAFF. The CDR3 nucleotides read TGTGCCAGCAGTTCCCATGGGTCTAGGGAGACTGAAGCTTTCTTT.

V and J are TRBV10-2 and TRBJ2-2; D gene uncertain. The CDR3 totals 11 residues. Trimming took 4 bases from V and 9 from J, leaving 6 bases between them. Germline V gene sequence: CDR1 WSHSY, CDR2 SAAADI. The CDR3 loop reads CASSGERELFF. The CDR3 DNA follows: TGCGCCAGCAGTGGAGAAAGGGAGCTGTTTTTT.

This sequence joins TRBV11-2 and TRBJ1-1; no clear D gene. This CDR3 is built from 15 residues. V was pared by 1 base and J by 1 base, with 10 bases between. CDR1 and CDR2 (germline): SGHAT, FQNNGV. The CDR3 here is CASSLVGFGNTEAFF. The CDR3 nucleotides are TGTGCCAGCAGCTTAGTCGGTTTCGGGAACACTGAAGCTTTCTTT. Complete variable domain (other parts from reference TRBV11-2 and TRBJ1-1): EAGVAQSPRYKIIEKRQSVAFWCNPISGHATLYWYQQILGQGPKLLIQFQNNGVVDDSQLPKDRFSAERLKGVDSTLKIQPAKLEDSAVYLCASSLVGFGNTEAFFGQGTRLTVV.

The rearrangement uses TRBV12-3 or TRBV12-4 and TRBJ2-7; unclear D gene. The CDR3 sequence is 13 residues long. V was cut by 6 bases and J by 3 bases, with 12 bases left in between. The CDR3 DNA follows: TGTGCCAGCAGCCTCGGGTACGGCTACGAGCAGTACGTC. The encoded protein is CASSLGYGYEQYV.

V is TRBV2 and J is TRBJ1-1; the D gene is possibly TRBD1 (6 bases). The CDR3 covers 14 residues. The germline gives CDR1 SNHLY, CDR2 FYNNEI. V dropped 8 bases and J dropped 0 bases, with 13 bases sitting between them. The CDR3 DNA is TGTGCCAGCTCCGGGACAACCATGAACACTGAAGCTTTCTTT. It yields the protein CASSGTTMNTEAFF. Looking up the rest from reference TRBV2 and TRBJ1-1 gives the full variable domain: EPEVTQTPSHQVTQMGQEVILRCVPISNHLYFYWYRQILGQKVEFLVSFYNNEISEKSEIFDDQFSVERPDGSNFTLKIRSTKLEDSAMYFCASSGTTMNTEAFFGQGTRLTVV.